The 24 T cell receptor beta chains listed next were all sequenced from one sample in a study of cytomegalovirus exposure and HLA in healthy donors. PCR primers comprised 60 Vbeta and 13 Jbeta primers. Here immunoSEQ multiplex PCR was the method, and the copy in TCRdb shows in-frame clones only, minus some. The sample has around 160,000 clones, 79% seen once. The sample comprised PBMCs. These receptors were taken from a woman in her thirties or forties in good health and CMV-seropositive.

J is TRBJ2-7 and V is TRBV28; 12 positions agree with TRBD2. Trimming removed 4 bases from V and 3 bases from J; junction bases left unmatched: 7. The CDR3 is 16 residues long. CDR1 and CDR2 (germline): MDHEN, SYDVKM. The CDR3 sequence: CASSSPSSGGVYEQYF. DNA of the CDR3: TGTGCCAGCAGTTCACCGTCTAGCGGGGGGGTCTACGAGCAGTACTTC.

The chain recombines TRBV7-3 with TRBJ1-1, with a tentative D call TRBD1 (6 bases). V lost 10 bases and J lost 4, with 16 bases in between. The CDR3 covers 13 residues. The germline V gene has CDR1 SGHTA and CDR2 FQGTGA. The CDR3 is CATRQAPGTEAFF. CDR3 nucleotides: TGTGCCACGAGACAGGCCCCGGGCACTGAAGCTTTCTTT.

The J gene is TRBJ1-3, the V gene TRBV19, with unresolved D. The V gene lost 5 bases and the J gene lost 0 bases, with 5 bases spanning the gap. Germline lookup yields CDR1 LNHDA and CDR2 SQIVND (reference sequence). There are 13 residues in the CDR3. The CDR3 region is CASSPYSGNTIYF. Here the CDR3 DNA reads TGTGCCAGTAGTCCGTACTCTGGAAACACCATATATTTT.

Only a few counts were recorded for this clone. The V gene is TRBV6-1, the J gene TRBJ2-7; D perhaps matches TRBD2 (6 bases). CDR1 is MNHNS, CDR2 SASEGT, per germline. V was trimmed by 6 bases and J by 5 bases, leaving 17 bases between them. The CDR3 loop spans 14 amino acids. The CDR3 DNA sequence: TGTGCCAGCAGGGACGTCGGGGGACGCAACGAGCAGTACTTC. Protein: CASRDVGGRNEQYF.

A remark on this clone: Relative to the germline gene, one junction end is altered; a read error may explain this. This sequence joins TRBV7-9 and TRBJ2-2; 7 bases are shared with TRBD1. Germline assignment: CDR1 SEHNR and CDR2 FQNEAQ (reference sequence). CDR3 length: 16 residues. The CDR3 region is CSSSTTGTEKAGELFF. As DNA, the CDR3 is TGTTCCAGCAGCACGACCGGGACAGAAAAGGCCGGGGAGCTGTTTTTT.

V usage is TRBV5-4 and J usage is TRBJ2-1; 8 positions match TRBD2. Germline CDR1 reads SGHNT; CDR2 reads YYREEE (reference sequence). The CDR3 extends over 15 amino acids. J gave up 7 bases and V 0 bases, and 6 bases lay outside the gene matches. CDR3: CASSLELAGPNEQFF. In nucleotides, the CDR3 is TGTGCCAGCAGCTTGGAGCTAGCGGGCCCGAATGAGCAGTTCTTC. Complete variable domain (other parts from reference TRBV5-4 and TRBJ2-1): ETGVTQSPTHLIKTRGQQVTLRCSSQSGHNTVSWYQQALGQGPQFIFQYYREEENGRGNFPPRFSGLQFPNYSSELNVNALELDDSALYLCASSLELAGPNEQFFGPGTRLTVL.

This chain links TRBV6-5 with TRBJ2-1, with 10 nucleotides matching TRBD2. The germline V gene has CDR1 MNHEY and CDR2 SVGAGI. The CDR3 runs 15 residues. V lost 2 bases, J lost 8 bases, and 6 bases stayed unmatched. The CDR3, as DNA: TGTGCCAGCAGTTACAGCGGGGGGGCAGGCGATGAGCAGTTCTTC. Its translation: CASSYSGGAGDEQFF.

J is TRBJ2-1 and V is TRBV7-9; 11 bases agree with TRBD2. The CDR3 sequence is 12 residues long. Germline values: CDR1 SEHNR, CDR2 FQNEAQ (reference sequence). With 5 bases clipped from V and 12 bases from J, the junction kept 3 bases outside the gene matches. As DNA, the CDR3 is TGTGCCAGCAGCACCGGACTAGCGGGGCAGTTCTTC. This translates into CASSTGLAGQFF.

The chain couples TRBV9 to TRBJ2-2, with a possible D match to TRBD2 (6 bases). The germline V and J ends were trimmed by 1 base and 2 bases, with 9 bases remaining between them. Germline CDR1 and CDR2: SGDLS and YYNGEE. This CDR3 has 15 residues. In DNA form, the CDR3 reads TGTGCCAGCAGCGTAAGGAGGGTCAACACCGGGGAGCTGTTTTTT. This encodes CASSVRRVNTGELFF.

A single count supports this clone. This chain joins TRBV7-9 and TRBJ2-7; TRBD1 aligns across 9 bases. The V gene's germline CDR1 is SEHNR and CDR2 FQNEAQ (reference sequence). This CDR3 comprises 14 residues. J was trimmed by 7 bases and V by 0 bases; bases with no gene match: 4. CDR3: CASSLAGDRGEQYF. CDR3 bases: TGTGCCAGCAGCTTAGCTGGTGACAGGGGGGAGCAGTACTTC.

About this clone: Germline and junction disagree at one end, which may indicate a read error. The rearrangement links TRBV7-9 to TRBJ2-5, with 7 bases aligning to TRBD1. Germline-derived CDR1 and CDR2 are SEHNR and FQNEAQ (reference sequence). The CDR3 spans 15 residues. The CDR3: CSSSSTGTVQETQYF. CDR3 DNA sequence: TGTTCCAGCAGCTCAACCGGGACAGTGCAAGAGACCCAGTACTTC.

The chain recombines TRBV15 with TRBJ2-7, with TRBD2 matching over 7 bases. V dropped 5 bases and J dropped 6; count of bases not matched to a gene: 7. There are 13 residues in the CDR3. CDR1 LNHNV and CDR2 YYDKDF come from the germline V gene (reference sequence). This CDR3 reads CATSAAGVGEQYF. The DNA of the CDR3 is TGTGCCACCAGCGCCGCGGGGGTGGGCGAGCAGTACTTC.

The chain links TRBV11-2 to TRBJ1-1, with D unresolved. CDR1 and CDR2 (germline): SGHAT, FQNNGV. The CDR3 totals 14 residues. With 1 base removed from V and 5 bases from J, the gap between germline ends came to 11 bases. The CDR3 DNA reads TGTGCCAGCAGCTTAGGGGTAGGGAGGACTGAAGCTTTCTTT. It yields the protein CASSLGVGRTEAFF.

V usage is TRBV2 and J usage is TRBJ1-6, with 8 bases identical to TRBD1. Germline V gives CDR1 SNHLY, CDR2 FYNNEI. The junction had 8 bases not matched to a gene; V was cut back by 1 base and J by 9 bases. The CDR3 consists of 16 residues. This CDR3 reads CASSEGRQGLSSPLHF. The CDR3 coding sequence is TGTGCCAGCAGTGAAGGGCGACAGGGGTTGTCTTCACCCCTCCACTTT.

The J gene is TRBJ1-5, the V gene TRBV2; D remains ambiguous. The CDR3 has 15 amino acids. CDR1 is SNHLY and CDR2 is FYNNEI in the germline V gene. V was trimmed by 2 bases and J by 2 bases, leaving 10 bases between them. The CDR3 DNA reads TGTGCCAGCAGTGAAATGGTCACAGGCAATCAGCCCCAGCATTTT. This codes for CASSEMVTGNQPQHF.

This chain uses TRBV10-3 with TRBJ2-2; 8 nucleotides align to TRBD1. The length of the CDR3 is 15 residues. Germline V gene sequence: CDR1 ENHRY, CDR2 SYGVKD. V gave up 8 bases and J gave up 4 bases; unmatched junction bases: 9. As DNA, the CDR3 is TGTGCCATCGCCCCGGGACAGGTGACCACCGGGGAGCTGTTTTTT. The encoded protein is CAIAPGQVTTGELFF.

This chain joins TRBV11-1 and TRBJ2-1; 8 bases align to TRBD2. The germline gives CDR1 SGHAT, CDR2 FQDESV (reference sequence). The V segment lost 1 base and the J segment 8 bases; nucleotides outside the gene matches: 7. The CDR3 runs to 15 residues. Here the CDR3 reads CASSLVGGAVYEQFF. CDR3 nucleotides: TGTGCCAGCAGCTTAGTCGGGGGGGCGGTGTATGAGCAGTTCTTC.

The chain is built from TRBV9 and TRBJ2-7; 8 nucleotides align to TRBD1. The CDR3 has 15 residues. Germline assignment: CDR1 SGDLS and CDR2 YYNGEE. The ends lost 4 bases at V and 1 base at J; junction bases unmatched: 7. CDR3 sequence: CASSPRQGPSYEQYF. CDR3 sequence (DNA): TGTGCCAGCAGCCCCCGACAGGGGCCTTCCTACGAGCAGTACTTC.

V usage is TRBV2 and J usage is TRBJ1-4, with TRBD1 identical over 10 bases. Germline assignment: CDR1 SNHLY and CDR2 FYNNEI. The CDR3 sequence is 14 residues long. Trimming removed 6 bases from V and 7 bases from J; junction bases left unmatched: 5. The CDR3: CASSIGTGVEKLFF. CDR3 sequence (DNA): TGTGCCAGCAGCATCGGGACAGGGGTTGAAAAACTGTTTTTT.

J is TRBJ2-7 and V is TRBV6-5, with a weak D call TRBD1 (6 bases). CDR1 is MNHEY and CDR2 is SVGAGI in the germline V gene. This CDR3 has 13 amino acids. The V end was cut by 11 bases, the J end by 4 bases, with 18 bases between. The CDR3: CASREGQGYEQYF. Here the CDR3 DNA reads TGTGCCTCCCGTGAGGGTCAGGGGTACGAGCAGTACTTC.

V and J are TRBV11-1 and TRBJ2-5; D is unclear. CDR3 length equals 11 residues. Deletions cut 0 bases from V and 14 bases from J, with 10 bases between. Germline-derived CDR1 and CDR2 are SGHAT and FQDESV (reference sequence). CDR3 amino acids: CASSLAFRVYF. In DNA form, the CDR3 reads TGTGCCAGCAGCTTAGCCTTCCGCGTCTACTTC.

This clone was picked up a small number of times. CDR3 bases: TGTGCCAGCAGTTTATCCGCGCCGACGGGTCAGCCCCAGCATTTT. Amino acid sequence: CASSLSAPTGQPQHF. This sequence joins TRBV28 and TRBJ1-5; D is uncertain. The CDR3 is 15 residues long. The germline V gene has CDR1 MDHEN and CDR2 SYDVKM. V gave up 1 base and J gave up 6 bases, with 13 bases separating them.

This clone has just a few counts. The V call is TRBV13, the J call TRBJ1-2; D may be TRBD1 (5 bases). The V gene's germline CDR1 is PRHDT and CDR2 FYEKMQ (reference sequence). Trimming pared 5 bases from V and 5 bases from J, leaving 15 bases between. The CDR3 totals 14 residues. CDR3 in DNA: TGTGCCAGCAGCGGTATTCGACAGACATATGGCTACACCTTC. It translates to CASSGIRQTYGYTF.

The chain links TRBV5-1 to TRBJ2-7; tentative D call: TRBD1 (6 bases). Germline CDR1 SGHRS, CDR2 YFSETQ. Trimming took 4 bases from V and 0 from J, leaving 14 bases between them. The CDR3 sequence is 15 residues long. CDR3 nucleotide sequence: TGCGCCAGCAGCGTACAGGGCGTCACCTCCTACGAGCAGTACTTC. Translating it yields CASSVQGVTSYEQYF.